This is a list of T cell receptor beta chains from one sample in a study of blood T cell repertoires in COVID-19. The repertoire was sequenced with immunoSEQ multiplex PCR; TCRdb's copy has only in-frame clones and lacks some. The repertoire consists of 25,000 to 30,000 clones, with approximately 86% occurring once and the leading ten covering 16%. Specimen: peripheral blood. These receptors all stem from a man aged 70-80 years with acute or convalescent COVID-19. Both conserved end residues are part of each CDR3. D genes are given only for firm matches. Size values are once, few and many counts, or a class for expanded clones, and some rows have none.

CDR3nt,CDR3aa,d_gene,abundance,j_gene,v_gene
TGTGCCAGCAGTGAGACTTTAGGCAATGAAAAACTGTTTTTT,CASSETLGNEKLFF,.,.,TRBJ1-4,TRBV2
TGTGCCAGCAGTACAGTGGGTCGCTCCTACAATGAGCAGTTCTTC,CASSTVGRSYNEQFF,.,.,TRBJ2-1,TRBV28
TGCAGCGTTGGGGGGGGCAGCCCCACAGATACGCAGTATTTT,CSVGGGSPTDTQYF,.,once,TRBJ2-3,TRBV29-1
TGTGCCAGCAGCGGCGGGAGGTCCTACAATGAGCAGTTCTTC,CASSGGRSYNEQFF,TRBD2,.,TRBJ2-1,TRBV9
TGCGCCAGCAGCCAAGAGGGCTGGGGGGATCAGCCCCAGCATTTT,CASSQEGWGDQPQHF,.,few,TRBJ1-5,TRBV4-3
TGTGCCACACAAGTTGGGCTTAGCACAGATACGCAGTATTTT,CATQVGLSTDTQYF,.,.,TRBJ2-3,TRBV28
TGTGCCACCAGCAGAAGCCTAGCGCAATCCACAGATACGCAGTATTTT,CATSRSLAQSTDTQYF,.,.,TRBJ2-3,TRBV15
TGCAGTGCTTCAATGAACACTGAAGCTTTCTTT,CSASMNTEAFF,.,.,TRBJ1-1,TRBV20-1
TGTGCCAGCAGTTACTCGGACAGTCAGCCCCAGCATTTT,CASSYSDSQPQHF,.,.,TRBJ1-5,TRBV6-5
TGTGCCAGCAGCCCCCGAGGGGAGACCCAGTACTTC,CASSPRGETQYF,.,.,TRBJ2-5,TRBV6-5
TGCGCCAGCAGCCAGGGACTTCACTACGAGCAGTACTTC,CASSQGLHYEQYF,.,.,TRBJ2-7,TRBV4-3
TGCGCCAGCAGCCAAGAGTTACAAAATCAGCCCCAGCATTTT,CASSQELQNQPQHF,.,.,TRBJ1-5,TRBV4-3
TGTGCCAGCAGTGAAAGATTAGCGGGAGGGGTGTCCGGGGAGCTGTTTTTT,CASSERLAGGVSGELFF,TRBD2,.,TRBJ2-2,TRBV2
TGCGCCAGCAGCCAAGAGACAGAGAACACTGAAGCTTTCTTT,CASSQETENTEAFF,.,.,TRBJ1-1,TRBV4-3
TGTGCCAGCAGCCCCCTACCGCAGGGAACTGAAGCTTTCTTT,CASSPLPQGTEAFF,.,.,TRBJ1-1,TRBV27
TGTGCCAGCAGCCAGCCCGGGGTCGGGGAAAAACTGTTTTTT,CASSQPGVGEKLFF,.,.,TRBJ1-4,TRBV5-5
TGTGCCAGCAGATTGACTAGCGGGGGAGCAGATACGCAGTATTTT,CASRLTSGGADTQYF,TRBD2,.,TRBJ2-3,TRBV2
TGTGCCAGCAGCCCTTTGGGAGGCTCCTTTGAAAAACTGTTTTTT,CASSPLGGSFEKLFF,.,.,TRBJ1-4,TRBV14
TGTGCCAGCAGCTTACTGACTCCGATTGGCACGGAGCAGTTCTTC,CASSLLTPIGTEQFF,.,once,TRBJ2-1,TRBV7-9
TGTGCCAGCAGCCCCGACTACCGGACTAGCTTAGACGAGCAGTACTTC,CASSPDYRTSLDEQYF,TRBD2,once,TRBJ2-7,TRBV11-3
TGTGCCAGCAGCTTCTACAGGGACGGTTATGGCTACACCTTC,CASSFYRDGYGYTF,.,.,TRBJ1-2,TRBV7-2
TGTGCCAGCAGCCCACCTTCAGGGACTAGCGGGAGGCCCGGGGAGCTGTTTTTT,CASSPPSGTSGRPGELFF,TRBD2,.,TRBJ2-2,TRBV7-2
TGTGCCAGCAGTTACGTCGAGCGGGATACCAAGGATACGCAGTATTTT,CASSYVERDTKDTQYF,TRBD2,.,TRBJ2-3,TRBV6-2/TRBV6-3
TGTGCCAGCAGTTTAGCCTGGACTAGCGTCGGCGAGCAGTACTTC,CASSLAWTSVGEQYF,TRBD2,.,TRBJ2-7,TRBV27
TGTGCCAGCAGTGATATGACTAGCGGGAGACCAAACATTCAGTACTTC,CASSDMTSGRPNIQYF,TRBD2,.,TRBJ2-4,TRBV2
TGTGCCAGCAGCGTAGCGGGTGGTGATACGCAGTATTTT,CASSVAGGDTQYF,.,.,TRBJ2-3,TRBV9
TGTGCCAGCAATGGACAGGCGCTAACACCCCTCCACTTT,CASNGQALTPLHF,TRBD1,.,TRBJ1-6,TRBV6-5
TGCGCCAGCAGCCTGGGCAGAGCGAACACTGAAGCTTTCTTT,CASSLGRANTEAFF,.,.,TRBJ1-1,TRBV4-3
TGTGCCAGCAGCTCCGGGGGTCGCGGGAGAATGACTGGGGAGCTGTTTTTT,CASSSGGRGRMTGELFF,TRBD2,.,TRBJ2-2,TRBV5-4
TGTGCCAGCAGCCCGACGACAGGGGGTCTTAACTATGGCTACACCTTC,CASSPTTGGLNYGYTF,TRBD1,.,TRBJ1-2,TRBV7-3
TGTGCCAGCAGTTTGTACAGGGAAGGCAATCAGCCCCAGCATTTT,CASSLYREGNQPQHF,.,once,TRBJ1-5,TRBV27
TGTGCCAGCAGTGCCTCCGGGACAGAGTTGAACACTGAAGCTTTCTTT,CASSASGTELNTEAFF,TRBD1,.,TRBJ1-1,TRBV28
TGTGCCAGCAGCTTAAAGGAGCGATCGAGCTCCTACAATGAGCAGTTCTTC,CASSLKERSSSYNEQFF,.,once,TRBJ2-1,TRBV7-3
TGTGCCAGCAGTTACGTTAGCGGAGGCCCAAAGAATACAGATACGCAGTATTTT,CASSYVSGGPKNTDTQYF,.,.,TRBJ2-3,TRBV6-2/TRBV6-3
TGCAGTGCTGGTGATCCCAAACTAGCGGGAGGGGAGACCCAGTACTTC,CSAGDPKLAGGETQYF,TRBD2,.,TRBJ2-5,TRBV20-1
TGTGCCAGCAGCCTAATAGGACAAGGAGAGACCCAGTACTTC,CASSLIGQGETQYF,.,.,TRBJ2-5,TRBV28
TGTGCCAGCAGTTACCTGGGGGGTGACCAAGAGACCCAGTACTTC,CASSYLGGDQETQYF,.,once,TRBJ2-5,TRBV6-5
TGTGCCAGCAGCTCCCTAGCGGGAGGTTTGGAGACCCAGTACTTC,CASSSLAGGLETQYF,TRBD2,.,TRBJ2-5,TRBV7-2
TGTGCCAGCAGTTGGGATCAGGAGGGGGCGAAGCCCCAGCATTTT,CASSWDQEGAKPQHF,TRBD1,.,TRBJ1-5,TRBV2
TGTGCCACCAGTGATAGCTCCACAGATACGCAGTATTTT,CATSDSSTDTQYF,.,.,TRBJ2-3,TRBV24-1
TGCGCCAGCAGCCAAGTGCCAGGGGGCAACTATGGCTACACCTTC,CASSQVPGGNYGYTF,TRBD1,.,TRBJ1-2,TRBV4-3
TGTGCCAGTAGTATAGATTACAGGGGGGGAAATGAGCAGTTCTTC,CASSIDYRGGNEQFF,.,.,TRBJ2-1,TRBV19
TGTGCCAGCAGCTTGCTGACAGGGAATGAAAAACTGTTTTTT,CASSLLTGNEKLFF,TRBD1,once,TRBJ1-4,TRBV5-6
TGCAGCGTTGAAGTGGCAGGGGATCAGCCCCAGCATTTT,CSVEVAGDQPQHF,.,.,TRBJ1-5,TRBV29-1